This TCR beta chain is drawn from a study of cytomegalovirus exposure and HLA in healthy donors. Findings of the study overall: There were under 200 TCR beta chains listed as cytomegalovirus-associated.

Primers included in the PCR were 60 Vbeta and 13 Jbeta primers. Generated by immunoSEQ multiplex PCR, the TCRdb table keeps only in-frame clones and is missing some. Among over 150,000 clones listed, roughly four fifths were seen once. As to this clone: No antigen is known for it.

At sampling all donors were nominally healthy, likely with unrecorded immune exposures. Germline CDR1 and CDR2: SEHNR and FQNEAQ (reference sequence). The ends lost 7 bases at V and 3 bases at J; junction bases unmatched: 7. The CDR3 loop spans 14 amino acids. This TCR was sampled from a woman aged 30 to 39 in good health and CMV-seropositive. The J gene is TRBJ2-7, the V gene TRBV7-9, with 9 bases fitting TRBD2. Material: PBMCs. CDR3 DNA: TGTGCCAGCACCCCTCTAGCGGGGATCTACGAGCAGTACTTC. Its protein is CASTPLAGIYEQYF.